Listed below are T cell receptor beta chains from one sample, sequenced in a study of Tregs in tolerant kidney transplant recipients. This table comes from immunoSEQ multiplex PCR, and its TCRdb copy is limited to in-frame clones, with some not included. The sample consists of about 110,000 clones, 85% to 90% of them appearing once. The source was CD4+ T cells from blood, collected before the transplant. The receptors come from a human donor who received a combined kidney and bone marrow transplant. Each CDR3 is given with its conserved first and last residue. D genes are given only for firm matches. A clone size is listed for some rows: how often the clone was seen (once, few, many), or a class if it is expanded.

>.|TRBJ1-4|.|TRBV5-1
TGCGCCAGCAGTTTCGACAAGGAGGGAAAACTGTTTTTT
CASSFDKEGKLFF
>.|TRBJ2-7|.|TRBV5-6
TGTGCCAGCAGCTTGTCAGGACATGGAGCGTACGAGCAGTACTTC
CASSLSGHGAYEQYF
>.|TRBJ1-2|.|TRBV7-9
TGTGCCAGCACGACAGCTAGCTATGGCTACACCTTC
CASTTASYGYTF
>.|TRBJ1-2|.|TRBV29-1
TGCAGCGTCCAGACTAACTATGGCTACACCTTC
CSVQTNYGYTF
>once|TRBJ2-2|.|TRBV2
TGTGCCAGCAGTGAAGGACTACGAAACACCGGGGAGCTGTTTTTT
CASSEGLRNTGELFF
>.|TRBJ2-3|TRBD1|TRBV5-4
TGTGCCAGCAGCTCCGGACAGGTCCCAGGGGGTACGCAGTATTTT
CASSSGQVPGGTQYF
>few|TRBJ2-7|.|TRBV18
TGTGCCAGCTCACCGGACAGCCCCGAGCAGTACTTC
CASSPDSPEQYF
>.|TRBJ1-2|.|TRBV9
TGTGCCAGCAGCGCCGCGGGACGGGCCTATGGCTACACCTTC
CASSAAGRAYGYTF
>.|TRBJ1-5|TRBD1|TRBV2
TGTGCCAGCAGTGAGGGGGACAGGGGCGGCGTCCAGCCCCAGCATTTT
CASSEGDRGGVQPQHF
>.|TRBJ1-2|.|TRBV25-1
TGTGCCACCAGCGGGCAGGGTGGCTACACCTTC
CATSGQGGYTF
>once|TRBJ2-1|TRBD2|TRBV7-2
TGTGCCAGCAGCTGGGGCGGGGGCTCCTACAATGAGCAGTTCTTC
CASSWGGGSYNEQFF
>.|TRBJ2-7|.|TRBV4-1
TGCGCCAGCAGCCCCGGGACATTTTTTCCCTGGGAGCAGTACTTC
CASSPGTFFPWEQYF
>.|TRBJ1-4|TRBD1|TRBV5-4
TGTGCCAGCAGCTTGGGACAGGGGAATGAAAAACTGTTTTTT
CASSLGQGNEKLFF
>.|TRBJ1-1|.|TRBV6-5
TGTGCCAGCAGTTACTCCGGGACAATGAACACTGAAGCTTTCTTT
CASSYSGTMNTEAFF
>once|TRBJ2-7|TRBD1|TRBV7-6
TGTGCCAGCAGCTTAGATCCCAGGGGGCTAGTAGGCGAGCAGTACTTC
CASSLDPRGLVGEQYF
>.|TRBJ2-1|TRBD2|TRBV5-1
TGCGCCAGCAGCTTACGGACTAGTGCCGATGAGCAGTTCTTC
CASSLRTSADEQFF
>few|TRBJ1-2|TRBD1|TRBV28
TGTGAGACAGGGTCGGGCTATGGCTACACCTTC
CETGSGYGYTF